These 20 T cell receptor beta chains were sequenced from one sample in a study of shared clonotypes between healthy human individuals. Clones were sequenced by immunoSEQ multiplex PCR, and TCRdb holds only the in-frame ones, with some missing. The sample gives around 1.4 million clones, 98% of which show up once; approximately 0.38% is in the top ten. Sequenced input: naive CD4+ T cells sorted from blood. Subset in this sample: CD45RA+ positively selected. The receptors shown here come from a man aged 30 to 39 in good health.

The V call is TRBV19, the J call TRBJ1-1; 7 bases fit TRBD1. There are 16 residues in the CDR3. From germline, CDR1 is LNHDA and CDR2 SQIVND (reference sequence). V dropped 5 bases and J dropped 4; count of bases not matched to a gene: 13. The CDR3 sequence is CASSRYPAGGSTEAFF. The CDR3 nucleotides are TGTGCCAGTAGTCGATATCCGGCAGGGGGAAGCACTGAAGCTTTCTTT.

J is TRBJ2-1 and V is TRBV28, with 9 nucleotides matching TRBD1. Trimming at V came to 6 bases and at J to 10 bases, leaving 16 bases not matched to a gene. Germline V CDR1 and CDR2: MDHEN, SYDVKM. The length of the CDR3 is 16 residues. CDR3 in amino acids: CASSRRLPGQGKEQFF. CDR3 sequence (DNA): TGTGCCAGCAGCCGGAGGTTACCGGGACAGGGTAAGGAGCAGTTCTTC.

This clone was counted once. The gene calls are TRBV11-3 and TRBJ2-1; D might be TRBD2 (6 bases). This CDR3 is built from 18 residues. Germline CDR1 SGHNT, CDR2 YENEEA. V lost 2 bases to trimming and J lost 2 bases, with 19 bases between them. The CDR3 loop is CASSLTGWDSDTYNEQFF. The CDR3 DNA is TGTGCCAGCAGCTTAACCGGATGGGACTCCGACACCTACAATGAGCAGTTCTTC.

This chain links TRBV7-6 with TRBJ2-2; 9 nucleotides agree with TRBD1. Germline CDR1 is SGHVS and CDR2 is FNYEAQ. CDR3 length: 15 residues. Trimming took 3 bases from V and 7 from J; bases not matched to a gene: 6. The CDR3 reads CASSFLQGAIGELFF. The CDR3 DNA reads TGTGCCAGCAGCTTTTTACAGGGGGCGATCGGGGAGCTGTTTTTT. Full variable domain (missing parts from reference TRBV7-6 and TRBJ2-2): GAGVSQSPRYKVTKRGQDVALRCDPISGHVSLYWYRQALGQGPEFLTYFNYEAQQDKSGLPNDRFSAERPEGSISTLTIQRTEQRDSAMYRCASSFLQGAIGELFFGEGSRLTVL.

The genes are TRBV30 and TRBJ2-7, with TRBD1 matching over 10 bases. Germline trimming cut 1 base from V and 4 bases from J; bases unmatched to any gene: 10. Germline loops: CDR1 GTSNPN, CDR2 SVGIG (reference sequence). This CDR3 is 16 amino acids long. The CDR3 protein is CAWSGQGADNGYEQYF. The CDR3 DNA reads TGTGCCTGGAGTGGACAGGGGGCGGATAACGGGTACGAGCAGTACTTC.

The CDR3 region has the DNA TGTGCCACGCGACAGGTCCAATCCATCACAGATACGCAGTATTTT. Translation: CATRQVQSITDTQYF. V usage is TRBV10-3 and J usage is TRBJ2-3, with TRBD1 as a possible D gene (6 bases). V lost 10 bases, J lost 2 bases, and 19 bases lay in between. CDR3 length: 15 residues. The germline V gene has CDR1 ENHRY and CDR2 SYGVKD.

The V gene is TRBV19, the J gene TRBJ1-2; no definite D call. Germline CDR1 reads LNHDA; CDR2 reads SQIVND (reference sequence). The V end lost 7 bases, the J end lost 7 bases, and 10 bases lay between the germline ends. CDR3 size: 11 residues. For the CDR3, the DNA is TGTGCCAGTAAGGCCTTCGTTGGCTACACCTTC. Encoded protein: CASKAFVGYTF.

CDR3 protein: CASSSGQARAFF. CDR3 sequence (DNA): TGTGCCAGCAGCTCCGGACAGGCTCGAGCTTTCTTT. The chain has TRBV5-4 and TRBJ1-1, with 7 bases matching TRBD1. In germline, CDR1 is SGHNT, CDR2 YYREEE (reference sequence). The CDR3 has 12 amino acids. Trimming took 3 bases from V and 10 from J; bases not matched to a gene: 6.

The chain employs TRBV6-1 and TRBJ1-3; no firm D call. CDR1 is MNHNS, CDR2 SASEGT, per germline. The CDR3 has 16 amino acids. Trimming took off 0 bases at V and 9 bases at J, with 18 bases between the two ends. CDR3 sequence: CASSEALPADRGTIYF. In nucleotides, the CDR3 is TGTGCCAGCAGTGAAGCGCTTCCGGCAGACCGGGGCACCATATATTTT.

The rearrangement uses TRBV4-3 and TRBJ2-2; TRBD1 matches 7 bases. The length of the CDR3 is 15 residues. Germline CDR1 LGHNA, CDR2 YSLEER. The ends lost 4 bases at V and 7 bases at J; junction bases unmatched: 9. The CDR3 reads CASSLRKQGFGELFF. CDR3 DNA sequence: TGCGCCAGCAGCCTACGTAAACAGGGGTTCGGGGAGCTGTTTTTT.

The chain links TRBV7-2 to TRBJ1-2; D possibly corresponds to TRBD1 (5 bases). Trimming cost V 2 bases and J 1 base, with 14 bases left between them. The length of the CDR3 is 16 residues. Germline lookup yields CDR1 SGHTA and CDR2 FQGNSA. DNA of the CDR3: TGTGCCAGCAGCTTACAAAGGGACGGAATTAACTATGGCTACACCTTC. This translates into CASSLQRDGINYGYTF.

In nucleotides, the CDR3 is TGTGCCAGCAGCTTAGTCGTTGGGGTCGGCACCGGGGAGCTGTTTTTT. Protein product: CASSLVVGVGTGELFF. V gene TRBV7-9 combines with J gene TRBJ2-2; D is unclear. V was cut by 1 base and J by 4 bases, with 13 bases left in between. The CDR3 extends over 16 amino acids. From germline, CDR1 is SEHNR and CDR2 FQNEAQ (reference sequence).

J is TRBJ2-1 and V is TRBV11-2; 12 nucleotides line up with TRBD1. This CDR3 has 17 amino acids. J lost 7 bases, V lost 3 bases, and 10 bases had no gene match. Germline values: CDR1 SGHAT, CDR2 FQNNGV. The CDR3 nucleotides read TGTGCCAGCAGCTTGGGTAGGGGACAGGGGGCCCTAAATGAGCAGTTCTTC. Translating gives CASSLGRGQGALNEQFF.

This chain joins TRBV18 and TRBJ2-1; 7 nucleotides match TRBD1. CDR1 is KGHSH and CDR2 is LQKENI in the germline V gene. The trim removed 2 bases at V and 3 bases at J, leaving 10 bases unmatched. The CDR3 is made up of 17 amino acids. The CDR3 region is CASSPSDDRVNYNEQFF. Here the CDR3 DNA reads TGTGCCAGCTCACCATCGGATGACAGGGTGAACTACAATGAGCAGTTCTTC. The whole variable domain, remainder taken from reference TRBV18 and TRBJ2-1, is NAGVMQNPRHLVRRRGQEARLRCSPMKGHSHVYWYRQLPEEGLKFMVYLQKENIIDESGMPKERFSAEFPKEGPSILRIQQVVRGDSAAYFCASSPSDDRVNYNEQFFGPGTRLTVL.

The chain carries TRBV5-1 and TRBJ1-1; no definite D call. The CDR3 contains 14 residues. V was shortened by 1 base and J by 4 bases, with 11 bases between the two germline ends. CDR1 is SGHRS, CDR2 YFSETQ, per germline. The CDR3 is CASSLQAGGTEAFF. The CDR3 DNA reads as TGCGCCAGCAGCTTGCAAGCGGGAGGCACTGAAGCTTTCTTT.

The chain uses TRBV18 and TRBJ2-7, with TRBD1 matching 8 bases. The CDR3 has 14 residues. With 3 bases clipped from V and 5 bases from J, the junction kept 6 bases outside the gene matches. CDR1 is KGHSH and CDR2 is LQKENI in the germline V gene. The CDR3 protein is CASSPTTGDHEQYF. DNA of the CDR3: TGTGCCAGCTCACCTACGACAGGGGACCACGAGCAGTACTTC.

This chain connects TRBV18 to TRBJ2-7; 7 bases match TRBD2. Trimming removed 2 bases from V and 0 bases from J; junction bases left unmatched: 4. This CDR3 is 15 amino acids long. The germline V gene has CDR1 KGHSH and CDR2 LQKENI. CDR3 nucleotides: TGTGCCAGCTCACCAACGGGAGGAACCTCCTACGAGCAGTACTTC. This codes for CASSPTGGTSYEQYF.

The chain links TRBV7-6 to TRBJ2-1; 9 nucleotides line up with TRBD2. CDR3 length: 17 amino acids. Germline V CDR1 and CDR2: SGHVS, FNYEAQ. V gave up 0 bases and J gave up 6 bases; unmatched junction bases: 9. The CDR3: CASSLAGLAGKVNEQFF. The CDR3 DNA is TGTGCCAGCAGCTTAGCGGGGCTAGCGGGAAAGGTCAATGAGCAGTTCTTC.

In this sample, this clone turned up once. The rearrangement uses TRBV29-1 and TRBJ2-2; a possible D gene is TRBD2 (5 bases). Trimming removed 4 bases from V and 0 bases from J, with 12 bases in between. The CDR3 has 15 amino acids. Germline loops: CDR1 SQVTM, CDR2 ANQGSEA. The CDR3 loop is CSVARLSANTGELFF. The CDR3 bases are TGCAGCGTTGCCAGACTTAGCGCGAACACCGGGGAGCTGTTTTTT.

The chain carries TRBV7-2 and TRBJ2-3; 7 bases align to TRBD2. V shed 7 bases, J shed 4 bases, and the junction held 8 bases outside the gene matches. Germline V gene sequence: CDR1 SGHTA, CDR2 FQGNSA. The CDR3 runs 14 residues. Here the CDR3 DNA reads TGTGCCAGCAAAGCCCAAGCGGGGCCAGATACGCAGTATTTT. It yields the protein CASKAQAGPDTQYF.